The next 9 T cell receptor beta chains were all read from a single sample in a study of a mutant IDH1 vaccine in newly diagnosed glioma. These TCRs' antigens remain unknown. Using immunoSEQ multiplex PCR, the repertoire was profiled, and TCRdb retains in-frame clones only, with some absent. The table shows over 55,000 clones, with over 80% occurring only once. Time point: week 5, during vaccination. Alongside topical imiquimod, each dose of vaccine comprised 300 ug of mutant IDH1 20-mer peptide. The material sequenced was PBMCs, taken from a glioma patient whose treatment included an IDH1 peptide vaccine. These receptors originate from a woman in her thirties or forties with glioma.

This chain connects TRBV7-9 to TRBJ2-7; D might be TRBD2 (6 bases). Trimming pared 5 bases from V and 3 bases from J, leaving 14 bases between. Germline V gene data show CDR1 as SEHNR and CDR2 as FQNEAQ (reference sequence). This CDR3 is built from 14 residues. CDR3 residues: CASSPRGLIYEQYF. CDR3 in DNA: TGTGCCAGCAGCCCAAGGGGACTGATCTACGAGCAGTACTTC.

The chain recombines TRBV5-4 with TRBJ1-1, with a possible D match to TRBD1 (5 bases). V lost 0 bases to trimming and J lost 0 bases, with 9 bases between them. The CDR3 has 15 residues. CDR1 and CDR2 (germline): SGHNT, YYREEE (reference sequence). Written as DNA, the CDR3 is TGTGCCAGCAGCTTGGGCGGGACCTTGAACACTGAAGCTTTCTTT. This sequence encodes CASSLGGTLNTEAFF.

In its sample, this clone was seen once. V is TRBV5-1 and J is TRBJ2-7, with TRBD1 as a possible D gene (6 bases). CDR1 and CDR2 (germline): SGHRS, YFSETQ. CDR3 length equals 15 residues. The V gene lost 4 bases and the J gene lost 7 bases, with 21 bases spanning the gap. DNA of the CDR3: TGCGCCAGCAGCCTGAGTGGGGGCGAGGTTGGGGAGCAGTACTTC. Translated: CASSLSGGEVGEQYF.

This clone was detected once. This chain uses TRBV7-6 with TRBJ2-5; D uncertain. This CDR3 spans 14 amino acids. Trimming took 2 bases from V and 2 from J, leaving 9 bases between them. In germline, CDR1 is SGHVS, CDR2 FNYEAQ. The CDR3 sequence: CASSLLVQQETQYF. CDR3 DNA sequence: TGTGCCAGCAGCTTACTAGTGCAGCAAGAGACCCAGTACTTC.

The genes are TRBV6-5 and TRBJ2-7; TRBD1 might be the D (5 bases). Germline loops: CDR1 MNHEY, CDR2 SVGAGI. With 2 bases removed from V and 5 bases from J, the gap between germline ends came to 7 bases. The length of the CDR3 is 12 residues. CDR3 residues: CASSYRGHEQYF. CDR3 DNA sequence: TGTGCCAGCAGTTACAGGGGCCACGAGCAGTACTTC.

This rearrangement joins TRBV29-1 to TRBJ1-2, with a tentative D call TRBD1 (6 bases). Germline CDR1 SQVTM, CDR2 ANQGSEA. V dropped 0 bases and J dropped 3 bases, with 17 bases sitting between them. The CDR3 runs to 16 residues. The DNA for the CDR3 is TGCAGCGTTGAAGATGGTTTTGCGACAGGTGACTATGGCTACACCTTC. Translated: CSVEDGFATGDYGYTF.

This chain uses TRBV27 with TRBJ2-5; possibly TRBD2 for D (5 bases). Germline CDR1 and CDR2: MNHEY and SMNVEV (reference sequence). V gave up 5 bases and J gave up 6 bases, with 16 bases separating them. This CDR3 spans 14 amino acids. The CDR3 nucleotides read TGTGCCAGCAGTCCAAGTAGACTACCGAAGACCCAGTACTTC. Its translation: CASSPSRLPKTQYF.

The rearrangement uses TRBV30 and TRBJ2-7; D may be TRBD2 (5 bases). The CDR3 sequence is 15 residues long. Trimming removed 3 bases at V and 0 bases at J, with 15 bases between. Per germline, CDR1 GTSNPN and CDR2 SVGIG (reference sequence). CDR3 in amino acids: CAWRGDSSLSYEQYF. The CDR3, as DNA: TGTGCCTGGAGGGGAGACTCAAGCCTCTCCTACGAGCAGTACTTC. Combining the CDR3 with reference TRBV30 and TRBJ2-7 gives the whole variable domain SQTIHQWPATLVQPVGSPLSLECTVEGTSNPNLYWYRQAAGRGLQLLFYSVGIGQISSEVPQNLSASRPQDRQFILSSKKLLLSDSGFYLCAWRGDSSLSYEQYFGPGTRLTVT.

CDR3 DNA: TGTGCCAGCAGAAGACAGGGGGCGGCGGTCAATCAGCCCCAGCATTTT. Amino acids: CASRRQGAAVNQPQHF. The rearrangement uses TRBV5-8 and TRBJ1-5, with 10 positions matching TRBD1. Germline CDR1 and CDR2: SGHTS and YDEGEE. The V and J ends lost 5 bases and 3 bases, in that order; junction bases with no gene match: 8. The CDR3 extends over 16 amino acids.